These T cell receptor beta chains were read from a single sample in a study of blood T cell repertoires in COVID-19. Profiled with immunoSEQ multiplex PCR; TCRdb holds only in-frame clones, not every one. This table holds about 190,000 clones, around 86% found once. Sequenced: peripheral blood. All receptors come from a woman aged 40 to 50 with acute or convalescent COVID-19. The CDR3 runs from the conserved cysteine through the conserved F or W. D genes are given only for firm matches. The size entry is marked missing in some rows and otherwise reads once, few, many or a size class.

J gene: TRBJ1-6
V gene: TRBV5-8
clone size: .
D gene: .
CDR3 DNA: TGTGCCAGCAGCTTTACGAGTGATTCACCCCTCCACTTT
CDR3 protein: CASSFTSDSPLHF

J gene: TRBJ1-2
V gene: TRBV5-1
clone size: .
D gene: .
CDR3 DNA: TGCGCCAGCAGCTCTCAGGCTAACTATGGCTACACCTTC
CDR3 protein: CASSSQANYGYTF

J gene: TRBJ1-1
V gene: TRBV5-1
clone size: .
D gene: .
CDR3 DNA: TGCGCCAGCAGCTTGACTGGACTGGGCGAGTGGACTGAAGCTTTCTTT
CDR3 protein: CASSLTGLGEWTEAFF

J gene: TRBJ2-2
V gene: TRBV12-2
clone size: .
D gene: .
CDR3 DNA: TGTGCAAGTCGCTTAGGACAGGGTCGGAACACCGGGGAGCTGTTTTTT
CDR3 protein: CASRLGQGRNTGELFF

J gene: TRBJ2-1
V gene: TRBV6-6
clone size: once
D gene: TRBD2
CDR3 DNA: TGTGCCAGCAGCTTTAGCGGGGGGGATTACAATGAGCAGTTCTTC
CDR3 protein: CASSFSGGDYNEQFF

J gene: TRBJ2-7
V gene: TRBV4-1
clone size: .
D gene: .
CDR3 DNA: TGCGCCAGCAGCCAAGGTCCAGGGAAGATCGACGAGCAGTACTTC
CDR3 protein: CASSQGPGKIDEQYF

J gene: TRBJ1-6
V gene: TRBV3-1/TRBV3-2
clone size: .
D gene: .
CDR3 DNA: TGTGCCAGCAGCCCGCAGAATGGAGTTACGTCACCCCTCCACTTT
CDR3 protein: CASSPQNGVTSPLHF

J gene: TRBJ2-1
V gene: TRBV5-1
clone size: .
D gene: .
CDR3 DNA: TGCGCCAGCAGCCCCAGCGGGCAGATGTCCTACAATGAGCAGTTCTTC
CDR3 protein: CASSPSGQMSYNEQFF

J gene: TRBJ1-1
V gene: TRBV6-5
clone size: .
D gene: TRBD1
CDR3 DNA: TGTGCCAGCAGTCTCCGACAGGGTTACTACACTGAAGCTTTCTTT
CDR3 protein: CASSLRQGYYTEAFF

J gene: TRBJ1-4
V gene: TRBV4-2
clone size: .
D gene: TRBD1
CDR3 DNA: TGTGCCAGCAGCCAAGAACAGGGGGCGCAAACTAATGAAAAACTGTTTTTT
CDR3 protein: CASSQEQGAQTNEKLFF

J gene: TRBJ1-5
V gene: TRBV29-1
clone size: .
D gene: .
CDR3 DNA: TGCAGCGTTGAAGAGCAGGCAAATCAGCCCCAGCATTTT
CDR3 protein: CSVEEQANQPQHF

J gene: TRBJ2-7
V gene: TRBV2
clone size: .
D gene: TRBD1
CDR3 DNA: TGTGCCAGCAGTCTGGGACAGGGTGTCGAGCAGTACTTC
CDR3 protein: CASSLGQGVEQYF

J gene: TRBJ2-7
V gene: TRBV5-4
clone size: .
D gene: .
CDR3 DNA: TGTGCCAGCACCCTCGAGTCGGAGATCGAGCAGTACTTC
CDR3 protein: CASTLESEIEQYF

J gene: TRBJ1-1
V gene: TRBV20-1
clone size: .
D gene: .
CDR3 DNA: TGCAGTGCTAGTAGCGGCCATGAAGCTTTCTTT
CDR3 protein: CSASSGHEAFF